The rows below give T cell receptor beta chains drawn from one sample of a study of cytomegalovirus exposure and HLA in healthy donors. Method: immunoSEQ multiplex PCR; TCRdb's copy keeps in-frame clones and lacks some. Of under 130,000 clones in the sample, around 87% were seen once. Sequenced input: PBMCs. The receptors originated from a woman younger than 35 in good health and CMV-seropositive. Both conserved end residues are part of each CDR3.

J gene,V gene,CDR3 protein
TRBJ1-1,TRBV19,CASSPGQLNTEAFF
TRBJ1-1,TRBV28,CASSLAGITEAFF
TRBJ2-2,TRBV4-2,CASSPLLAGGGTGELFF
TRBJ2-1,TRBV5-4,CASSHGGGGNNEQFF
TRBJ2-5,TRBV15,CATSRGTDQETQYF
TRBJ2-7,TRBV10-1,CASSQGGLEQYF
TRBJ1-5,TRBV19,CASSGQGGNQPQHF
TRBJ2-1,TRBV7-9,CASDEVNEQFF
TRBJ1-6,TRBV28,CASSESGVRSPLHF
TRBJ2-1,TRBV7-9,CASSKPGSEQFF
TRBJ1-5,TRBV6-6,CASSYLPGTFDQPQHF
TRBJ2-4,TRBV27,CASSSAGVINIQYF
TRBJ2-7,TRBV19,CASSSPGQGAYEQYF
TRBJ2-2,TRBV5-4,CASSPVGAGGAGELFF
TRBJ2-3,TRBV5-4,CASSFRPWLAGGSDTQYF
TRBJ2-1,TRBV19,CASSIRTSGINEQFF
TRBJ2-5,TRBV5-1,CASSLKAQGPGETQYF
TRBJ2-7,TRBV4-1,CASSQLQGKFTYYEQYF
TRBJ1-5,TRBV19,CASSPTRRLNQPQHF
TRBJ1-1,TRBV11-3,CASSLGSGTEAFF
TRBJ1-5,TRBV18,CASSPGYGDQPQHF
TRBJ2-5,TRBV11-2,CASSLSSGSETQYF
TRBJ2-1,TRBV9,CASSEAGTSYNEQFF
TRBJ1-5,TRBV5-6,CASSLDGQGFPQPQHF
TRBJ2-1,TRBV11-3,CASSFRGADNEQFF
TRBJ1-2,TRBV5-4,CASSDGTANYGYTF
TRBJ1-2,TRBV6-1,CASRDRGLYGYTF
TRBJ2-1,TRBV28,CASSFLAGRNEQFF
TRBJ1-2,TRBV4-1,CASSQDLGGRDRGRRGYTF
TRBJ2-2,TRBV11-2,CASSLQGLGELFF
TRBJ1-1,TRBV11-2,CASSLIGGSEAFF
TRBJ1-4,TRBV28,CASSFRGPDEKLFF
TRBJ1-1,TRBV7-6,CASSLSGTGWNTEAFF
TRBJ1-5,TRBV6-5,CASRLTVSAQPQHF
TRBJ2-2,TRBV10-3,CAISEPRSLNTGELFF
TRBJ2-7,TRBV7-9,CASSRTGSYEQYF